This T cell receptor beta chain appears in the sequencing data of a study of OX40 agonist ivuxolimab in advanced cancers. Trimming took 9 bases from V and 4 from J; bases not matched to a gene: 6. This CDR3 comprises 14 residues. Per germline, CDR1 SNHLY and CDR2 FYNNEI. The table came from immunoSEQ multiplex PCR; TCRdb's copy has only in-frame clones and leaves some out. The repertoire has 65,000 to 70,000 clones, approximately 89% of them found once; the top ten carry about 0.3%. This rearrangement joins TRBV2 to TRBJ2-1; TRBD2 agrees at 10 bases. The input for sequencing was CD4+ or CD8+ T cells sorted from blood, taken in a trial of the OX40 agonist ivuxolimab. The sequence was collected from an adult with an advanced solid tumor such as melanoma, head and neck, liver or kidney cancer. The CDR3 spells CASKGLATYNEQFF. CDR3 sequence (DNA): TGTGCCAGTAAGGGACTAGCGACTTACAATGAGCAGTTCTTC.